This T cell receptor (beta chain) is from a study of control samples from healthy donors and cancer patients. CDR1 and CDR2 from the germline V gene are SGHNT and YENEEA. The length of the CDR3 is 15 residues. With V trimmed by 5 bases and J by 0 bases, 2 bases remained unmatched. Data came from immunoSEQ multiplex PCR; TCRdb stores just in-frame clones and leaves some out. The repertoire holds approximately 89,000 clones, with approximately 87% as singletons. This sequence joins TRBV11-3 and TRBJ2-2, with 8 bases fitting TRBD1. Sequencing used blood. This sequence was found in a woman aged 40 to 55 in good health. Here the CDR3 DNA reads TGTGCCAGCAGCACAGGGGGGACGAACACCGGGGAGCTGTTTTTT. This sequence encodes CASSTGGTNTGELFF. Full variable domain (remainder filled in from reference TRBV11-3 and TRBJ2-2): EAGVVQSPRYKIIEKKQPVAFWCNPISGHNTLYWYLQNLGQGPELLIRYENEEAVDDSQLPKDRFSAERLKGVDSTLKIQPAELGDSAVYLCASSTGGTNTGELFFGEGSRLTVL.